The rows below give T cell receptor beta chains drawn from one sample of a study of cytomegalovirus exposure and HLA in healthy donors. Sequencing used immunoSEQ multiplex PCR; TCRdb keeps in-frame clones, though not all of them. The sample consists of some 100,000 clones, roughly 90% of them appearing once. Specimen: PBMCs. Receptors originate from a young woman in good health and CMV-seronegative. The CDR3 runs from the conserved cysteine through the conserved F or W. Clone size is not always given. Where it is, it says once, few, many or a class for expanded clones.

v_call clone_size cdr3_aa
TRBV7-2 few CASSFSGSNEQFF
TRBV7-2 once CASSPLPVEAFF
TRBV7-9 . CASSPRFSAGGYEQYF
TRBV30 . CAWTGYNEQFF
TRBV4-3 . CASSQDWDRGAEAFF
TRBV7-2 . CASSSYSYEQYF
TRBV7-3 . CASSFTGTAEAFF
TRBV9 . CASSVGPAQNFYEQYF
TRBV19 . CASRVDREVTEAFF
TRBV28 . CASSFTAQETQYF
TRBV4-1 . CASSQVIGTDTQYF
TRBV9 . CASSITTGAYNEQFF
TRBV5-1 . CASSFPSGSSDEQYF
TRBV30 . CAWRGLARNEQFF
TRBV6-1 . CASRDNLNTEAFF
TRBV9 . CASSVGGNKAYEQYF
TRBV6-5 . CASSYSGQGTGELFF
TRBV7-9 . CASSSRLAGGGEQFF